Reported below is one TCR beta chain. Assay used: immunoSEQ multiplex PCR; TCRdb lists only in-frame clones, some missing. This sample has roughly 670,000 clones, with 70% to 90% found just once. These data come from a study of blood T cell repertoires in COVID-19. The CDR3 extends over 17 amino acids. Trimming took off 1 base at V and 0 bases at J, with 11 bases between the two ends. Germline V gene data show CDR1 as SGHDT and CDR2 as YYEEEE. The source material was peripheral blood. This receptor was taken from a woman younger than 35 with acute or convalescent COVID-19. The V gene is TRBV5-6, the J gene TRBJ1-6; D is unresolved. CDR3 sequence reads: CASSLLSGSSYNSPLHF. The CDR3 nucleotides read TGTGCCAGCAGCTTGCTCTCGGGGAGCTCCTATAATTCACCCCTCCACTTT.